The 17 T cell receptor beta chains reported below all come from one sample, sequenced in a study of blood T cell repertoires in COVID-19. The protocol was immunoSEQ multiplex PCR, while the TCRdb copy is restricted to in-frame clones and leaves out a portion. In the table there are some 290,000 clones, about 90% of which are singletons. What was sequenced was peripheral blood. These receptors came from a woman younger than 45 with COVID-19, enrolled during active disease.

The gene calls are TRBV28 and TRBJ2-3; 8 nucleotides match TRBD2. In germline, CDR1 is MDHEN, CDR2 SYDVKM. The junction had 9 bases not matched to a gene; V was cut back by 5 bases and J by 2 bases. The CDR3 covers 16 residues. CDR3 amino acids: CASSPTGGSLTDTQYF. CDR3 DNA: TGTGCCAGCAGTCCAACGGGGGGGTCACTCACAGATACGCAGTATTTT.

The chain links TRBV7-9 to TRBJ2-3, with TRBD2 identical over 7 bases. CDR3 size: 16 residues. Trimming took 1 base from V and 2 from J; bases not matched to a gene: 6. Germline V gene sequence: CDR1 SEHNR, CDR2 FQNEAQ (reference sequence). DNA for the CDR3: TGTGCCAGCAGCTTAGAGTTCGGGAGGCTCACAGATACGCAGTATTTT. Its protein product is CASSLEFGRLTDTQYF.

The chain carries TRBV7-8 and TRBJ2-7; tentatively, D is TRBD1 (5 bases). The germline V gene encodes CDR1 SGHVS and CDR2 FQNEAQ. Trimming removed 5 bases at V and 1 base at J, with 18 bases between. CDR3 length: 16 amino acids. CDR3 nucleotide sequence: TGTGCCAGCAGCCTTGATTGGCACCCAGGGTCCTACGAGCAGTACTTC. Encoded protein: CASSLDWHPGSYEQYF.

This clone was picked up one time. The chain has TRBV4-1 and TRBJ1-6, with D tentatively TRBD1 (5 bases). Per the germline V gene, CDR1 is MGHRA and CDR2 is YSYEKL. The CDR3 length is 16 residues. Trimming removed 0 bases at V and 7 bases at J, with 13 bases between. The CDR3 DNA reads TGCGCCAGCAGCCAAGAAGCGACAGTCCTCAATTCACCCCTCCACTTT. Its translation is CASSQEATVLNSPLHF.

The count of this clone is one. The V call is TRBV6-5, the J call TRBJ2-2; TRBD1 might be the D (5 bases). Germline V gene data show CDR1 as MNHEY and CDR2 as SVGAGI. Trimming took off 2 bases at V and 0 bases at J, with 7 bases between the two ends. CDR3 length: 15 amino acids. DNA for the CDR3: TGTGCCAGCAGTTACGGGGCCCCGAACACCGGGGAGCTGTTTTTT. This encodes CASSYGAPNTGELFF.

The chain is built from TRBV19 and TRBJ1-1; TRBD1 is a possible D gene (5 bases). CDR3 size: 14 residues. Germline CDR1 is LNHDA and CDR2 is SQIVND (reference sequence). Trimming pared 6 bases from V and 0 bases from J, leaving 11 bases between. CDR3: CASSPDSMNTEAFF. CDR3 DNA: TGTGCCAGTAGCCCCGACAGCATGAACACTGAAGCTTTCTTT.

The chain uses TRBV5-1 and TRBJ2-1; 7 bases agree with TRBD2. The CDR3 runs to 15 residues. The V gene end was trimmed by 7 bases and the J gene end by 5 bases; junction bases not matched to a gene: 12. Germline V lookup: CDR1 SGHRS, CDR2 YFSETQ. The CDR3 loop is CASGGGLGGDNEQFF. The DNA of the CDR3 is TGCGCCAGCGGCGGGGGTCTAGGAGGGGACAATGAGCAGTTCTTC.

The CDR3 DNA sequence: TGTGCCAGCGTCTCTTCCTACGAGCAGTACTTC. Amino acid sequence: CASVSSYEQYF. The chain recombines TRBV2 with TRBJ2-7; the D is unclear. V was shortened by 8 bases and J by 1 base, with 6 bases between the two germline ends. CDR1 and CDR2 from the germline V gene are SNHLY and FYNNEI. The CDR3 contains 11 residues.

This chain joins TRBV4-2 and TRBJ1-1, with 7 bases lining up with TRBD1. J gave up 0 bases and V 3 bases, and 7 bases lay outside the gene matches. Germline lookup yields CDR1 LGHNA and CDR2 YNFKEQ. This CDR3 is 16 amino acids long. This CDR3 is CASSHLKGQMNTEAFF. CDR3 DNA: TGTGCCAGCAGCCACCTCAAGGGACAGATGAACACTGAAGCTTTCTTT.

This chain uses TRBV6-2 or TRBV6-3 with TRBJ1-5, with TRBD1 matching over 8 bases. Germline trimming cut 5 bases from V and 0 bases from J; bases unmatched to any gene: 12. The CDR3 covers 18 residues. In germline, CDR1 is MNHEY, CDR2 SVGEGT. CDR3 coding DNA: TGTGCCAGCAGTCCGGATCCCCACGGACAGGGTAGCAATCAGCCCCAGCATTTT. Protein: CASSPDPHGQGSNQPQHF.

This CDR3 is CASSQEPGSANEKLFF. In DNA, the CDR3 is TGCGCCAGCAGCCAAGAACCGGGGAGCGCTAATGAAAAACTGTTTTTT. This sequence joins TRBV4-1 and TRBJ1-4, with unresolved D. Germline V gives CDR1 MGHRA, CDR2 YSYEKL. V was shortened by 0 bases and J by 3 bases, with 11 bases between the two germline ends. The CDR3 length is 16 residues.

The chain carries TRBV7-8 and TRBJ2-3; 9 nucleotides align to TRBD2. Germline loops: CDR1 SGHVS, CDR2 FQNEAQ. CDR3 length: 15 residues. Trimming cost V 0 bases and J 6 bases; bases outside gene matches: 4. The DNA of the CDR3 is TGTGCCAGCAGCTTAGCTGCGGGGGGGCAGGATACGCAGTATTTT. Amino acid sequence: CASSLAAGGQDTQYF.

This chain uses TRBV7-8 with TRBJ2-2; 9 bases align to TRBD1. The CDR3 extends over 18 amino acids. Losses at the gene ends were 9 bases for V and 0 bases for J; bases not matched to a gene: 14. Germline V CDR1 and CDR2: SGHVS, FQNEAQ. CDR3 loop: CASDSGQGLPANTGELFF. The CDR3 DNA follows: TGTGCCAGTGATTCGGGACAGGGACTTCCCGCGAACACCGGGGAGCTGTTTTTT.

This chain links TRBV20-1 with TRBJ1-2; no definite D call. The CDR3 has 11 residues. Germline CDR1 reads DFQATT; CDR2 reads SNEGSKA (reference sequence). Trimming took 7 bases from V and 3 from J, leaving 9 bases between them. The CDR3 spells CSVAEDYGYTF. The CDR3 DNA follows: TGCAGTGTGGCAGAGGACTATGGCTACACCTTC.

The count of this clone is one. The chain carries TRBV6-5 and TRBJ1-2, with 9 bases that match TRBD1. This CDR3 has 13 residues. Trimming took 7 bases from V and 13 from J; bases not matched to a gene: 13. The V gene's germline CDR1 is MNHEY and CDR2 SVGAGI. The CDR3 coding sequence is TGTGCCAGCACAAACCGACAGGGGGTCTATGTCACCTTC. Residues: CASTNRQGVYVTF.

The CDR3 loop reads CASSQGLGAGYGYTF. The CDR3 DNA is TGCGCCAGCAGCCAAGGGTTGGGCGCTGGCTATGGCTACACCTTC. The V gene is TRBV4-1, the J gene TRBJ1-2, with D unclear. This CDR3 has 15 amino acids. Germline CDR1 reads MGHRA; CDR2 reads YSYEKL. Between the trimmed V and J ends, which lost 1 base and 4 bases, there was a span of 13 bases.

The chain links TRBV7-2 to TRBJ1-1; D unresolved. V lost 4 bases and J 1 base, leaving 7 bases between the germline ends. The CDR3 extends over 13 amino acids. The germline V gene encodes CDR1 SGHTA and CDR2 FQGNSA. Here the CDR3 reads CASSSGQNTEAFF. For the CDR3, the DNA is TGTGCCAGCAGCTCCGGTCAGAACACTGAAGCTTTCTTT.